A single sample is the source of the 22 T cell receptor beta chains below, sequenced in a study of blood T cell repertoires in COVID-19. Produced via immunoSEQ multiplex PCR; TCRdb's table is partial and in-frame only. The repertoire holds approximately 39,000 clones, with over 85% as singletons. The sample comprised peripheral blood. These receptor sequences come from a human donor with active COVID-19. The donor label of this sample is uncertain.

The V and J genes are TRBV4-1 and TRBJ2-3, with no clear D. V dropped 1 base and J dropped 2 bases, with 16 bases sitting between them. The CDR3 loop spans 17 amino acids. Germline CDR1 is MGHRA and CDR2 is YSYEKL. The CDR3 loop reads CASSQVPSLSVTDTQYF. The CDR3 coding sequence is TGCGCCAGCAGCCAAGTACCTAGTTTGTCGGTCACAGATACGCAGTATTTT.

V is TRBV3-1 (or the pseudogene TRBV3-2) and J is TRBJ1-2; D is uncertain. Trimming removed 1 base at V and 1 base at J, with 4 bases between. This CDR3 has 13 residues. The germline V gene has CDR1 LGHDT and CDR2 YNNKEL (reference sequence). The CDR3, as DNA: TGTGCCAGCAGCCAAGTCAGTAACTATGGCTACACCTTC. Encoded protein: CASSQVSNYGYTF.

This chain links TRBV4-1 with TRBJ2-4; 12 bases agree with TRBD2. From germline, CDR1 is MGHRA and CDR2 YSYEKL. V was clipped by 3 bases and J by 9 bases; unmatched bases: 15. This CDR3 has 18 amino acids. The CDR3 spells CASSQSLAGGLPLGIQYF. In DNA form, the CDR3 reads TGCGCCAGCAGCCAGTCTCTAGCGGGGGGGCTCCCTTTGGGCATTCAGTACTTC.

The chain combines TRBV2 with TRBJ2-5; 10 nucleotides line up with TRBD2. CDR1 is SNHLY and CDR2 is FYNNEI in the germline V gene. The CDR3 runs to 16 residues. The trim removed 7 bases at V and 0 bases at J, leaving 8 bases unmatched. For the CDR3, the DNA is TGTGCCAGCAAAATGACTAGCGGGCGTAACCAAGAGACCCAGTACTTC. It translates to CASKMTSGRNQETQYF.

The chain joins TRBV9 to TRBJ2-3, with 8 bases that match TRBD2. Germline V lookup: CDR1 SGDLS, CDR2 YYNGEE. The CDR3 has 15 amino acids. J lost 5 bases, V lost 0 bases, and 5 bases had no gene match. CDR3 residues: CASSVVGTSIDTQYF. CDR3 DNA sequence: TGTGCCAGCAGCGTAGTAGGGACTAGTATAGATACGCAGTATTTT.

The chain couples TRBV6-5 to TRBJ2-1; 7 bases are shared with TRBD1. This CDR3 region has 14 residues. Germline V gene sequence: CDR1 MNHEY, CDR2 SVGAGI. V lost 6 bases and J lost 7; bases outside the gene matches: 9. The chain's CDR3 is CASRRGQRANEQFF. The CDR3 DNA sequence: TGTGCCAGCAGAAGGGGACAGCGCGCGAATGAGCAGTTCTTC.

V is TRBV4-1 and J is TRBJ1-2; D perhaps matches TRBD1 (6 bases). V was cut by 4 bases and J by 4 bases, with 34 bases left in between. The length of the CDR3 is 21 residues. CDR1 MGHRA and CDR2 YSYEKL come from the germline V gene. This CDR3 reads CASSLSSLGLGAPYHLYGYTF. The CDR3 nucleotides read TGCGCCAGCAGCCTAAGCTCTCTTGGGCTGGGGGCCCCTTACCACCTCTATGGCTACACCTTC.

The chain is built from TRBV2 and TRBJ2-2; the match to TRBD2 covers 10 bases. The CDR3 totals 16 residues. Germline CDR1 reads SNHLY; CDR2 reads FYNNEI. The trim removed 6 bases at V and 1 base at J, leaving 5 bases unmatched. In DNA form, the CDR3 reads TGTGCCAGCAGCCTATGGACTAGCGGGAACACCGGGGAGCTGTTTTTT. Amino acids: CASSLWTSGNTGELFF.

The chain joins TRBV7-2 to TRBJ2-1; TRBD2 matches at 7 bases. Germline-derived CDR1 and CDR2 are SGHTA and FQGNSA. The ends lost 5 bases at V and 6 bases at J; junction bases unmatched: 10. The CDR3 is 15 residues long. The CDR3 spells CASSTTRGSGNEQFF. DNA for the CDR3: TGTGCCAGCAGCACCACCCGCGGGAGTGGCAATGAGCAGTTCTTC. The full variable domain, with the rest looked up from reference TRBV7-2 and TRBJ2-1, is GAGVSQSPSNKVTEKGKDVELRCDPISGHTALYWYRQSLGQGLEFLIYFQGNSAPDKSGLPSDRFSAERTGGSVSTLTIQRTQQEDSAVYLCASSTTRGSGNEQFFGPGTRLTVL.

V gene TRBV4-1 combines with J gene TRBJ2-6; the D is unclear. This CDR3 has 15 amino acids. Germline V gives CDR1 MGHRA, CDR2 YSYEKL. The V and J ends lost 2 bases and 4 bases respectively, with 9 bases between them. CDR3 bases: TGCGCCAGCAGCCAAATCGCGTTCGGGGCCAACGTCCTGACTTTC. Its protein is CASSQIAFGANVLTF.

The chain couples TRBV5-1 to TRBJ1-4, with TRBD1 matching 8 bases. Germline V CDR1 and CDR2: SGHRS, YFSETQ. The V and J ends lost 9 bases and 0 bases, in that order; junction bases with no gene match: 10. The CDR3 is made up of 16 amino acids. This CDR3 is CATAPQGATTNEKLFF. The CDR3 DNA is TGCGCCACCGCCCCCCAGGGGGCAACAACTAATGAAAAACTGTTTTTT. Variable domain in full (rest from reference TRBV5-1 and TRBJ1-4): KAGVTQTPRYLIKTRGQQVTLSCSPISGHRSVSWYQQTPGQGLQFLFEYFSETQRNKGNFPGRFSGRQFSNSRSEMNVSTLELGDSALYLCATAPQGATTNEKLFFGSGTQLSVL.

A few counts support this clone. The chain is built from TRBV10-3 and TRBJ1-3; TRBD1 matches 7 bases. CDR1 is ENHRY and CDR2 is SYGVKD in the germline V gene. The CDR3 sequence is 16 residues long. The V segment lost 10 bases and the J segment 0 bases; nucleotides outside the gene matches: 12. The CDR3 DNA follows: TGTGCCACCACAAGCCGGACAGGTCGCTCTGGAAACACCATATATTTT. This translates into CATTSRTGRSGNTIYF.

V and J are TRBV27 and TRBJ2-3; the match to TRBD2 covers 8 bases. Looked up from germline, CDR1 is MNHEY and CDR2 is SMNVEV (reference sequence). The CDR3 is 18 amino acids. J lost 0 bases, V lost 7 bases, and 15 bases had no gene match. In nucleotides, the CDR3 is TGTGCCAGCACTCGCGGGGGGTCCATATATACTAGCACAGATACGCAGTATTTT. This encodes CASTRGGSIYTSTDTQYF.

CDR3: CASSISGGPINEQFF. CDR3 DNA sequence: TGCGCCAGCAGCATTAGCGGGGGGCCCATTAATGAGCAGTTCTTC. The chain couples TRBV5-1 to TRBJ2-1, with 10 bases fitting TRBD2. Trimming removed 4 bases from V and 7 bases from J; junction bases left unmatched: 8. CDR1 is SGHRS, CDR2 YFSETQ, per germline. The CDR3 loop spans 15 amino acids.

The rearrangement joins TRBV7-9 to TRBJ1-1; possibly TRBD1 for D (5 bases). V lost 7 bases to trimming and J lost 3 bases, with 12 bases between them. Germline V lookup: CDR1 SEHNR, CDR2 FQNEAQ (reference sequence). The length of the CDR3 is 13 residues. CDR3: CASIFLGDTEAFF. The CDR3 DNA sequence: TGTGCCAGCATCTTCTTAGGGGACACTGAAGCTTTCTTT.

The CDR3 DNA sequence: TGTGCCAGCAGTTCCAGGGGCAACACTGAAGCTTTCTTT. Amino acids: CASSSRGNTEAFF. The chain carries TRBV6-5 and TRBJ1-1; D is possibly TRBD1 (6 bases). Germline values: CDR1 MNHEY, CDR2 SVGAGI. Trimming stripped 4 bases from V and 2 bases from J, with 8 bases between. This CDR3 has 13 amino acids.

The V gene is TRBV19, the J gene TRBJ2-3, with TRBD2 identical over 13 bases. The CDR3 covers 15 residues. Germline-derived CDR1 and CDR2 are LNHDA and SQIVND (reference sequence). Trimming at V came to 6 bases and at J to 6 bases, leaving 6 bases not matched to a gene. The CDR3 DNA sequence: TGTGCCAGTAGGCGGACTAGCGGGGGAGGTGATACGCAGTATTTT. This encodes CASRRTSGGGDTQYF.

The rearrangement joins TRBV5-1 to TRBJ1-2; D gene uncertain. Trimming cost V 4 bases and J 4 bases, with 17 bases left between them. The CDR3 contains 15 residues. The germline CDR1 and CDR2 sequences are SGHRS and YFSETQ. The CDR3 DNA reads as TGCGCCAGCAGCCCGCTGTTAAGTCGCGTCTATGGCTACACCTTC. This gives the protein CASSPLLSRVYGYTF.

The V gene is TRBV5-1, the J gene TRBJ2-3; TRBD1 is a possible D gene (5 bases). There are 13 residues in the CDR3. The V end was cut by 5 bases, the J end by 6 bases, with 13 bases between. Germline V gene data show CDR1 as SGHRS and CDR2 as YFSETQ. The CDR3 nucleotides are TGCGCCAGCAGAGGGGCCTCTGAGGATACGCAGTATTTT. Amino acids: CASRGASEDTQYF.

The chain is built from TRBV5-1 and TRBJ2-3, with TRBD2 matching over 11 bases. The CDR3 sequence is 17 residues long. Germline loops: CDR1 SGHRS, CDR2 YFSETQ. J was trimmed by 3 bases and V by 4 bases; bases with no gene match: 10. Here the CDR3 reads CASSPKLAGVGTDTQYF. The DNA of the CDR3 is TGCGCCAGCAGCCCGAAACTAGCGGGAGTTGGGACAGATACGCAGTATTTT.

The chain recombines TRBV7-6 with TRBJ2-6; TRBD2 might be the D (5 bases). This CDR3 is 19 amino acids long. Germline lookup yields CDR1 SGHVS and CDR2 FNYEAQ. V was trimmed by 1 base and J by 1 base, leaving 17 bases between them. CDR3 DNA: TGTGCCAGCAGCTTAGGGGAGACCCTACCCCATTCTGGGGCCAACGTCCTGACTTTC. Amino acid sequence: CASSLGETLPHSGANVLTF. Together with reference TRBV7-6 and TRBJ2-6, the CDR3 gives the full variable domain: GAGVSQSPRYKVTKRGQDVALRCDPISGHVSLYWYRQALGQGPEFLTYFNYEAQQDKSGLPNDRFSAERPEGSISTLTIQRTEQRDSAMYRCASSLGETLPHSGANVLTFGAGSRLTVL.

The genes are TRBV11-2 and TRBJ2-3; no clear D gene. The ends were cut back, 1 base at V and 2 bases at J, with 10 bases in the middle. The CDR3 runs to 15 residues. Germline V gene sequence: CDR1 SGHAT, CDR2 FQNNGV. In nucleotides, the CDR3 is TGTGCCAGCAGCTTAGTTGCAGGATCCACAGATACGCAGTATTTT. This encodes CASSLVAGSTDTQYF.